Sequencing of this TCR beta chain was carried out in a study of shared clonotypes between healthy human individuals. Study information: Per donor, three plates held CD4 naive cells, three held CD4 memory, two held CD8 naive and one held CD8 memory.

Study-level results: In having few donors, the study represented limited genetic and exposure-history diversity. Relative to their counterparts shared across all four donors, non-shared clonotypes exhibited diminished generation probabilities.

Sequencing was performed with immunoSEQ multiplex PCR; in TCRdb, only in-frame clones are kept and a portion is missing. The sample lists fewer than 350,000 clones; over 75% were seen once. Concerning this clone itself: The antigen remains unidentified.

The CDR3 covers 16 residues. V lost 4 bases and J lost 0; bases outside the gene matches: 7. CDR1 and CDR2 (germline): MDHEN, SYDVKM. Input material: memory CD8+ T cells sorted from blood. The subset here: CD45RO+ cells pooled with CCR7-negative TemRA cells. The source of this sequence is a man in his late teens or twenties in good health. The V and J genes are TRBV28 and TRBJ2-7; 9 bases agree with TRBD1. CDR3 DNA: TGTGCCAGCAGTTCCCAAGGGACAGGGACCTCCTACGAGCAGTACTTC. This codes for CASSSQGTGTSYEQYF.